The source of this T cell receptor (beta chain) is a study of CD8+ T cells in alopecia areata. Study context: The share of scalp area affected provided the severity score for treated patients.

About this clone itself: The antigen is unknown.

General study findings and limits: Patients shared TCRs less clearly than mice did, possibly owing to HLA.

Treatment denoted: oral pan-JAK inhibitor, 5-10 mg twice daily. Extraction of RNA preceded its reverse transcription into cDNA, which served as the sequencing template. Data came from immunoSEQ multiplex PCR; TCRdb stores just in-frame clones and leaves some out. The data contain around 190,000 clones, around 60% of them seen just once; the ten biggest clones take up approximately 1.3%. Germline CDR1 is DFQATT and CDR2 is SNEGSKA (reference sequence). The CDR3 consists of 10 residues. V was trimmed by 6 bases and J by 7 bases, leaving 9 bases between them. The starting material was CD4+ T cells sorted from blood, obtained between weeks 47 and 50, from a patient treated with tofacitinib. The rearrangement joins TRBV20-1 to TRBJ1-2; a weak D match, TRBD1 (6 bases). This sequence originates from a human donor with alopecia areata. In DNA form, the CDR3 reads TGCAGTGCAAACAGGGCTGGCTACACCTTC. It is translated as CSANRAGYTF.